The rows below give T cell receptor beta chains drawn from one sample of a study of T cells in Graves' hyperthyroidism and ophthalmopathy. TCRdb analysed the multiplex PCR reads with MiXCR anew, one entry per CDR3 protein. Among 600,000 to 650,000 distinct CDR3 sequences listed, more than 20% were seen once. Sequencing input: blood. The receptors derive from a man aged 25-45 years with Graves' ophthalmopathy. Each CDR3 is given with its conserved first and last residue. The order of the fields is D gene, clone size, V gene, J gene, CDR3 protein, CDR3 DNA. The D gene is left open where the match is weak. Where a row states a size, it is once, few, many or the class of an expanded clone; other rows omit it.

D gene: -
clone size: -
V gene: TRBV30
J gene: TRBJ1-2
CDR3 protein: CAWSVSQYYGYTF
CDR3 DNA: TGTGCCTGGAGTGTAAGCCAGTACTATGGCTACACCTTC

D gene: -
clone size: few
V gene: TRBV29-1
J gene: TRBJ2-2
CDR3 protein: CSADGGNTGELFF
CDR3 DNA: TGCAGCGCAGATGGGGGGAACACCGGGGAGCTGTTTTTT

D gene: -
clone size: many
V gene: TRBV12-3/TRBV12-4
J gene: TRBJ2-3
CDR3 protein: CASSFYQPPDTQYF
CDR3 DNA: TGTGCCAGCAGTTTTTATCAGCCTCCAGATACGCAGTATTTT

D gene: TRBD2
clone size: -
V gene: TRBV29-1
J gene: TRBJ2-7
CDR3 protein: CSVSSGRAIYEQYF
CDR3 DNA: TGCAGCGTTTCTAGCGGGAGGGCCATTTACGAGCAGTACTTC

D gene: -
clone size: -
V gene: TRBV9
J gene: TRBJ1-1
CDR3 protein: CASSVEGGVPEAFF
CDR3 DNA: TGTGCCAGCAGCGTAGAAGGGGGGGTCCCTGAAGCTTTCTTT

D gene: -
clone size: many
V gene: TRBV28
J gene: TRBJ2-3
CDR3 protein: CASSLTLNSYSSTDTQYF
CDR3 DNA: TGTGCCAGCAGTTTAACCCTTAACAGTTACTCTAGCACAGATACGCAGTATTTT

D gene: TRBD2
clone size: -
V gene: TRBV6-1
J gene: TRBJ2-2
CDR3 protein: CASRRTSGGVNTGELFF
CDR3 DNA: TGTGCCAGCAGACGGACTAGCGGAGGGGTTAACACCGGGGAGCTGTTTTTT

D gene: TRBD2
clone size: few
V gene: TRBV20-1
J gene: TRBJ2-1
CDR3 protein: CSARGLTSGYNEQFF
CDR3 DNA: TGCAGTGCTAGAGGGTTGACTAGCGGCTACAATGAGCAGTTCTTC

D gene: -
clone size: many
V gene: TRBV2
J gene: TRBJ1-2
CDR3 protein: CASSENQPNFYGYTF
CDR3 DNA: TGTGCCAGCAGTGAAAACCAACCGAACTTCTATGGCTACACCTTC

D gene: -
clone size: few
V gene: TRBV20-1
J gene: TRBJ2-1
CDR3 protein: CSARASDGWTDYFSYNEQFF
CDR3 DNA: TGCAGTGCTAGAGCCTCTGACGGGTGGACAGACTACTTCTCCTACAATGAGCAGTTCTTC

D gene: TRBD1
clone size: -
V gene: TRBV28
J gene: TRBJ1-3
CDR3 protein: CASSLNRDSRGNTIYF
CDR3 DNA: TGTGCCAGCAGTTTAAACCGGGACAGCCGAGGAAACACCATATATTTT

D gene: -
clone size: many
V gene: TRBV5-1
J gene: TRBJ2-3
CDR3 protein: CASSLGRGDRLDTQYF
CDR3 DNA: TGCGCCAGCAGCTTGGGAAGGGGGGACCGCCTAGATACGCAGTATTTT

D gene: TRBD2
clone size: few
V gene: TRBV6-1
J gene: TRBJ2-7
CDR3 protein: CASSEVGGRTSGYLYEQYF
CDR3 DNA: TGTGCCAGCAGTGAAGTGGGGGGACGGACTAGCGGGTACCTTTACGAGCAGTACTTC

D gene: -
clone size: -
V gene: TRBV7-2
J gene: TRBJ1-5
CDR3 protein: CASSLGGVKQPQHF
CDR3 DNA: TGTGCCAGCAGCCTTGGAGGGGTAAAGCAGCCCCAGCATTTT

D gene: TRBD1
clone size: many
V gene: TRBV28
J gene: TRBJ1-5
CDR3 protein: CASSSTGGYQPQHF
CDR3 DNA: TGTGCCAGCAGTTCTACAGGGGGCTATCAGCCCCAGCATTTT

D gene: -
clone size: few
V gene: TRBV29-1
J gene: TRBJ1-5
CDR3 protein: CSVADSNQPQHF
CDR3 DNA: TGCAGCGTTGCAGATAGCAATCAGCCCCAGCATTTT

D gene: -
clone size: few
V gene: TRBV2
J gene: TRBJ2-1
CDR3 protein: CASKATRDEQFF
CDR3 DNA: TGTGCCAGCAAAGCTACTCGGGATGAGCAGTTCTTC

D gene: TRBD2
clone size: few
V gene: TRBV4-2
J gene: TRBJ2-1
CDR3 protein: CASSQKAGFNEQFF
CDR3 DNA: TGTGCCAGCAGCCAAAAAGCGGGGTTCAATGAGCAGTTCTTC

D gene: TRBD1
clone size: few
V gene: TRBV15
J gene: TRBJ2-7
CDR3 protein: CATSRDPPTGGKLYEQYF
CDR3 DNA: TGTGCCACCAGCAGAGATCCCCCCACAGGGGGTAAACTCTACGAGCAGTACTTC

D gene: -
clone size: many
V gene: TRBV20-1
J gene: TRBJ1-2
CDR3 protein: CSASPGPGNYGYTF
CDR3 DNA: TGCAGTGCTAGCCCAGGTCCAGGGAACTATGGCTACACCTTC

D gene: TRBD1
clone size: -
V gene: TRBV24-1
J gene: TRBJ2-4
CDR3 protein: CATSDGTGSRENIQYF
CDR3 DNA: TGTGCCACCAGTGATGGGACAGGCAGCAGGGAAAACATTCAGTACTTC

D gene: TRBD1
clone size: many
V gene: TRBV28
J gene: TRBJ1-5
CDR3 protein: CASSYLGQGDNQPQHF
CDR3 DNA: TGTGCCAGCAGTTACCTCGGGCAGGGGGACAATCAGCCCCAGCATTTT

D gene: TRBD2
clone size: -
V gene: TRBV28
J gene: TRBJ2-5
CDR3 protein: CASSRNSGAAQETQYF
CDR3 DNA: TGTGCCAGCAGCCGAAATAGCGGGGCCGCCCAAGAGACCCAGTACTTC

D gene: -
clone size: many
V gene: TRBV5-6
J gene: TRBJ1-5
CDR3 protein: CASSRGDRGDQPQHF
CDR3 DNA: TGTGCCAGCAGCCGTGGTGACCGGGGGGATCAGCCCCAGCATTTT

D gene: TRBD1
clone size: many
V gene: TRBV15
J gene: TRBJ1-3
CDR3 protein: CATSRDWGQSSGNTIYF
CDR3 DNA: TGTGCCACCAGCAGAGATTGGGGACAGAGCTCTGGAAACACCATATATTTT

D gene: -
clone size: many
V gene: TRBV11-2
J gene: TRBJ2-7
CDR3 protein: CASSFGDNSYEQYF
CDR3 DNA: TGTGCCAGCAGCTTTGGGGACAACTCCTACGAGCAGTACTTC

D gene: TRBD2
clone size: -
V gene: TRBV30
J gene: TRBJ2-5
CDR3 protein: CAWRPPGRGETQYF
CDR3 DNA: TGTGCCTGGAGGCCCCCCGGGAGGGGGGAGACCCAGTACTTC

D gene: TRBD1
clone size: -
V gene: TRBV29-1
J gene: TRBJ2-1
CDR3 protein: CSVEKPGQGGNEQFF
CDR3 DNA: TGCAGCGTTGAGAAGCCGGGACAGGGAGGCAATGAGCAGTTCTTC

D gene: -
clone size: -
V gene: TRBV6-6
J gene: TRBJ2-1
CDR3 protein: CASSYSLSSGWDEQFF
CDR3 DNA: TGTGCCAGCAGTTACTCCCTTTCTTCGGGATGGGATGAGCAGTTCTTC

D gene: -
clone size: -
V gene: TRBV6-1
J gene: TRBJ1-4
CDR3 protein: CASSENREKLFF
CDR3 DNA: TGTGCCAGCAGTGAAAATCGGGAAAAACTGTTTTTT

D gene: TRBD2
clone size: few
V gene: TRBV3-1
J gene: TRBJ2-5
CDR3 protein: CASSQLGLAGEETQYF
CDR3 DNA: TGTGCCAGCAGCCAGCTTGGACTAGCGGGGGAAGAGACCCAGTACTTC

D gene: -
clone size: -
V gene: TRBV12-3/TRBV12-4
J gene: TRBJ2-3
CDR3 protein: CASSFSSSADTQYF
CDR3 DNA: TGTGCCAGCAGTTTCTCCAGCTCTGCTGATACGCAGTATTTT

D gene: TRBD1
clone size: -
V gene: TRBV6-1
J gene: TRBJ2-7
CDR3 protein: CASSTMDRGYGGVRGQYF
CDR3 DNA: TGTGCCAGCAGTACTATGGACAGGGGGTATGGGGGAGTACGAGGGCAGTACTTC

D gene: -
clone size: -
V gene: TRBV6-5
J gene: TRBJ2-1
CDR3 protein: CASSYPGSYNEQFF
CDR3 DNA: TGTGCCAGCAGTTACCCCGGCAGTTACAATGAGCAGTTCTTC

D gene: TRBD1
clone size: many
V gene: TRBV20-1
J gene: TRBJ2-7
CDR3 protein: CSAGQGMGSEQYF
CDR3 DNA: TGCAGTGCAGGACAGGGGATGGGGTCCGAGCAGTACTTC

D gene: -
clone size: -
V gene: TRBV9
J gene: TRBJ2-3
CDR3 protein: CASSVNVKGERSTDTQYF
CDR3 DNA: TGTGCCAGCAGCGTAAACGTCAAAGGAGAGCGATCCACAGATACGCAGTATTTT

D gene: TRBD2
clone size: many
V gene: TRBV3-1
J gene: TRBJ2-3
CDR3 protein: CASSPLAGAPTDTQYF
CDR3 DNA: TGTGCCAGCAGCCCCCTAGCGGGAGCCCCGACAGATACGCAGTATTTT

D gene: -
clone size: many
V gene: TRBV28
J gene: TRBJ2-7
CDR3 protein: CASKWGTTYEQYF
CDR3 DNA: TGTGCCAGCAAGTGGGGAACTACCTACGAGCAGTACTTC

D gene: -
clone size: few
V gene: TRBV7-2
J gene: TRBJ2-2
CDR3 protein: CASSKLVTGELFF
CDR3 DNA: TGTGCCAGCAGCAAACTAGTTACCGGGGAGCTGTTTTTT

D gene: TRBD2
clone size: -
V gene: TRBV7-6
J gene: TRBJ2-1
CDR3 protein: CASSGSGRTNEQFF
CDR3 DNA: TGTGCCAGCAGCGGCAGCGGGAGAACGAATGAGCAGTTCTTC

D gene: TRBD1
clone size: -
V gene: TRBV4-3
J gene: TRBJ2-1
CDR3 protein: CASSHRDRDVSNEQFF
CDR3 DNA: TGCGCCAGCAGCCACCGGGACAGGGATGTTTCCAATGAGCAGTTCTTC

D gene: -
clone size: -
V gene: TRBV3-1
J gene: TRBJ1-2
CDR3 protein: CASSQEGQVNTF
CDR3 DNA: TGTGCCAGCAGCCAAGAAGGGCAGGTGAACACCTTC

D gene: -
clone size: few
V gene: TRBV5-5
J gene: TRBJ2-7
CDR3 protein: CASSSGLMGYEQYF
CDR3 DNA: TGTGCCAGCAGCTCAGGACTTATGGGCTACGAGCAGTACTTC

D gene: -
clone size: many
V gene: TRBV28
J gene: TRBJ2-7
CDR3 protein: CASSFFWDPEGPKQYF
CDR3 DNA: TGTGCCAGCAGCTTCTTTTGGGACCCCGAAGGGCCGAAGCAGTACTTC

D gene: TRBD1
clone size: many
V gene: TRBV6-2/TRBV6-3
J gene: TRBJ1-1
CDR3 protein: CASRGGQAGTEAFF
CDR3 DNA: TGTGCCAGCAGGGGGGGACAGGCAGGCACTGAAGCTTTCTTT

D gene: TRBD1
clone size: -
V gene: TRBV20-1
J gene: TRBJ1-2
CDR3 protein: CSAAGGQGNYGYTF
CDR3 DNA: TGCAGTGCCGCAGGGGGGCAGGGGAACTATGGCTACACCTTC

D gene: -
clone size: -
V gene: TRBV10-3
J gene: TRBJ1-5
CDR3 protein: CAISDSGSNQPQHF
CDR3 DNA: TGTGCCATCAGTGATTCGGGGAGCAATCAGCCCCAGCATTTT

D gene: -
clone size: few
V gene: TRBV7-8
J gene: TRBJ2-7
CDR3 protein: CASSWDKDYEQYF
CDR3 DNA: TGTGCCAGCAGCTGGGACAAGGACTACGAGCAGTACTTC

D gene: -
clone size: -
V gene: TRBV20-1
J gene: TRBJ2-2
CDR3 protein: CSGSFGAGELFF
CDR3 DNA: TGCAGTGGGAGCTTTGGGGCCGGGGAGCTGTTTTTT

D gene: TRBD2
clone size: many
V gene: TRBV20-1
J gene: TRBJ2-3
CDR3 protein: CSARDLFTVAGVITDTQYF
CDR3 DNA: TGCAGTGCTAGAGACCTATTTACCGTAGCGGGAGTTATAACAGATACGCAGTATTTT

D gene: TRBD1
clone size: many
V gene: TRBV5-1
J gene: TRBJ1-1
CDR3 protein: CASSPNPRQGGTEAFF
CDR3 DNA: TGCGCCAGCAGCCCTAACCCCAGACAGGGGGGGACTGAAGCTTTCTTT

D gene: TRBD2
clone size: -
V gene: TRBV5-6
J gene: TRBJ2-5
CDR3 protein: CASSGRLAGGETQYF
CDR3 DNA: TGTGCCAGCAGCGGGAGACTAGCTGGTGGAGAGACCCAGTACTTC

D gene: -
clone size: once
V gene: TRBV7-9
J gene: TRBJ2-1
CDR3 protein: CASSPSTGLGNEQFF
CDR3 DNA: TGTGCCAGCAGCCCCTCGACGGGACTCGGGAATGAGCAGTTCTTC

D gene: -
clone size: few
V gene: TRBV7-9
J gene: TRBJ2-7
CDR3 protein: CASSARGHYEQYF
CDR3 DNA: TGTGCCAGCAGCGCCAGGGGCCACTACGAGCAGTACTTC

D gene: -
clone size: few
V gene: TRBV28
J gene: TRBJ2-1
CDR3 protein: CASSLTGLWGNEQFF
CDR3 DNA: TGTGCCAGCAGCCTCACAGGACTATGGGGGAATGAGCAGTTCTTC